The TCR beta chain described here comes from a study of T cells after yellow fever vaccination. Overall study findings and caveats: Most primary-vaccination clones reappeared after the booster (just under 98% CD4, more than 70% CD8).

TCRdb reanalysed the 5' RACE reads using MiXCR and keeps one entry per CDR3 protein. The sample lists under 250,000 distinct CDR3 sequences; about 7% were seen once. This clonotype was seen repeatedly, ten times or more. Antigen unknown. The receptor was isolated from a man aged 25 to 45 who received the YFV17D yellow fever vaccine. The source material was CD4+ T cells sorted from PBMCs, sampled 15 days after the yellow fever booster vaccination.

The CDR3 here is CASSLGLAGQETQYF. CDR3 nucleotide sequence: TGCGCCAGCAGCTTGGGACTAGCGGGCCAAGAGACCCAGTACTTC. V usage is TRBV5-1 and J usage is TRBJ2-5; 10 bases map to TRBD2. V was clipped by 0 bases and J by 1 base; unmatched bases: 0. The CDR3 totals 15 residues. Germline loops: CDR1 SGHRS, CDR2 YFSETQ.